Shown below are 22 T cell receptor beta chains from a single sample sequenced in a study of T cells in Graves' hyperthyroidism and ophthalmopathy. Amplified TCR beta CDR3 regions came from RNA transcripts. Primed by the HTBI set, a first-round RT-PCR was run on the TCR CDR3. TCRdb independently ran MiXCR on the multiplex PCR reads; one entry per CDR3 protein. The sample includes about 560,000 distinct CDR3 sequences, 15% to 20% of them seen just once. Sequenced input: blood. Every receptor here comes from a woman younger than 35 with Graves' hyperthyroidism.

This chain uses TRBV6-1 with TRBJ1-1; 7 bases line up with TRBD1. Germline CDR1 is MNHNS and CDR2 is SASEGT. V was pared by 7 bases and J by 3 bases, with 8 bases of the junction left unmatched. The CDR3 is 14 amino acids. The CDR3 nucleotides read TGTGCCAGCACCCCCACAGGGGCATACACTGAAGCTTTCTTT. The encoded protein is CASTPTGAYTEAFF.

This clonotype has at least ten counts. The chain has TRBV12-3 or TRBV12-4 and TRBJ2-1; 16 positions match TRBD2. V gave up 4 bases and J gave up 10 bases; unmatched junction bases: 4. The CDR3 is made up of 15 amino acids. CDR3: CASSSPGLAGGEQFF. For the CDR3, the DNA is TGTGCCAGCAGTTCCCCGGGACTAGCGGGGGGGGAGCAGTTCTTC.

This clonotype has ten or more counts. The chain employs TRBV7-2 and TRBJ2-4, with D perhaps TRBD1 (5 bases). Trimming removed 1 base from V and 9 bases from J, with 10 bases in between. The germline CDR1 and CDR2 sequences are SGHTA and FQGNSA. The CDR3 consists of 13 residues. CDR3 coding DNA: TGTGCCAGCAGCTTAGTGCAGGGTAGCATTCAGTACTTC. Translated: CASSLVQGSIQYF. Looking up the rest from reference TRBV7-2 and TRBJ2-4 gives the full variable domain: GAGVSQSPSNKVTEKGKDVELRCDPISGHTALYWYRQSLGQGLEFLIYFQGNSAPDKSGLPSDRFSAERTGGSVSTLTIQRTQQEDSAVYLCASSLVQGSIQYFGAGTRLSVL.

The genes are TRBV6-5 and TRBJ2-7, with D maybe TRBD1 (5 bases). The CDR3 length is 11 residues. The V and J ends lost 6 bases and 3 bases respectively, with 6 bases between them. Germline V gene sequence: CDR1 MNHEY, CDR2 SVGAGI. CDR3 DNA: TGTGCCAGCAGGGACAACTACGAGCAGTACTTC. It specifies CASRDNYEQYF.

J is TRBJ1-2 and V is TRBV28; D remains ambiguous. CDR1 and CDR2 (germline): MDHEN, SYDVKM. The V gene lost 3 bases and the J gene lost 7 bases, with 12 bases spanning the gap. This CDR3 region has 13 residues. CDR3 sequence: CASSFPERVGYTF. In DNA form, the CDR3 reads TGTGCCAGCAGTTTCCCGGAGCGGGTTGGCTACACCTTC.

This clonotype appeared many times. The chain links TRBV12-3 or TRBV12-4 to TRBJ2-2; D is unresolved. The V end was cut by 5 bases, the J end by 5 bases, with 9 bases between. CDR3 size: 13 residues. CDR3 nucleotides: TGTGCCAGCAGTCCAGGTTTAACCGGGGAGCTGTTTTTT. Translation: CASSPGLTGELFF.

This chain joins TRBV9 and TRBJ2-7, with D perhaps given as TRBD1 or TRBD2 (5 bases each). V gave up 4 bases and J gave up 5 bases, with 19 bases separating them. This CDR3 is built from 15 residues. Germline assignment: CDR1 SGDLS and CDR2 YYNGEE. The chain's CDR3 is CASSPHSATGHEQYF. DNA of the CDR3: TGTGCCAGCAGCCCCCATAGCGCCACAGGCCACGAGCAGTACTTC.

This clonotype was counted many times. This chain links TRBV7-2 with TRBJ1-2; unclear D gene. The germline gives CDR1 SGHTA, CDR2 FQGNSA. This CDR3 has 13 residues. Deletions cut 1 base from V and 8 bases from J, with 11 bases between. This CDR3 reads CASSLEGGRGYTF. The CDR3 DNA is TGTGCCAGCAGCTTAGAAGGAGGCCGCGGCTACACCTTC.

The V call is TRBV5-4, the J call TRBJ2-3; TRBD2 agrees at 15 bases. Germline trimming cut 5 bases from V and 5 bases from J; bases unmatched to any gene: 6. Germline lookup yields CDR1 SGHNT and CDR2 YYREEE (reference sequence). The CDR3 totals 16 residues. In DNA form, the CDR3 reads TGTGCCAGCAGAGAAGGACTAGCGGGAGGGGAAGATACGCAGTATTTT. It yields the protein CASREGLAGGEDTQYF. Supplemented by reference TRBV5-4 and TRBJ2-3, the full variable domain reads ETGVTQSPTHLIKTRGQQVTLRCSSQSGHNTVSWYQQALGQGPQFIFQYYREEENGRGNFPPRFSGLQFPNYSSELNVNALELDDSALYLCASREGLAGGEDTQYFGPGTRLTVL.

In its sample, this clonotype was seen many times. This chain joins TRBV20-1 and TRBJ1-2, with 8 nucleotides matching TRBD1. The CDR3 covers 12 residues. Germline assignment: CDR1 DFQATT and CDR2 SNEGSKA (reference sequence). With V trimmed by 4 bases and J by 7 bases, 5 bases remained unmatched. CDR3 sequence: CSATQGAGGYTF. Written as DNA, the CDR3 is TGCAGTGCTACCCAGGGGGCAGGTGGCTACACCTTC.

The genes are TRBV7-9 and TRBJ2-3; 12 bases are shared with TRBD2. Germline CDR1 is SEHNR and CDR2 is FQNEAQ (reference sequence). The V segment lost 4 bases and the J segment 1 base; nucleotides outside the gene matches: 3. The CDR3 extends over 16 amino acids. This CDR3 reads CASSSWTSGGTDTQYF. DNA of the CDR3: TGTGCCAGCAGCTCATGGACTAGCGGGGGCACAGATACGCAGTATTTT.

The V gene is TRBV7-9, the J gene TRBJ1-2; D gene uncertain. The length of the CDR3 is 15 residues. Germline V gene sequence: CDR1 SEHNR, CDR2 FQNEAQ (reference sequence). Trimming cost V 1 base and J 4 bases, with 13 bases left between them. The CDR3 bases are TGTGCCAGCAGCTTAGATCTCATGGCACCCTATGGCTACACCTTC. This translates into CASSLDLMAPYGYTF.

As for this clonotype: The junction shows a germline mismatch at one end, possibly a read error. The chain couples TRBV5-8 to TRBJ1-3; D not certain. Looked up from germline, CDR1 is SGHTS and CDR2 is YDEGEE. This CDR3 comprises 17 residues. CDR3 region: CASSLARKTPYGNTTYF. The CDR3 coding sequence is TGTGCCAGCAGCTTGGCCAGGAAGACGCCCTATGGAAACACCACATATTTT.

In this sample, this clonotype turned up many times. In nucleotides, the CDR3 is TGTGCCAGCAGTTTTGGACTAGCGGGAGAGACCCAGTACTTC. Amino acids: CASSFGLAGETQYF. This chain connects TRBV28 to TRBJ2-5; 11 bases align to TRBD2. Germline CDR1 MDHEN, CDR2 SYDVKM. This CDR3 region has 14 residues. The V gene end was trimmed by 3 bases and the J gene end by 4 bases; junction bases not matched to a gene: 1. Variable domain in full (rest from reference TRBV28 and TRBJ2-5): DVKVTQSSRYLVKRTGEKVFLECVQDMDHENMFWYRQDPGLGLRLIYFSYDVKMKEKGDIPEGYSVSREKKERFSLILESASTNQTSMYLCASSFGLAGETQYFGPGTRLLVL.

The table lists this clonotype with many counts. CDR3 sequence (DNA): TGTGCCAGCAGCCGCTATAGAAACACTGAAGCTTTCTTT. Translated, it gives CASSRYRNTEAFF. V gene TRBV12-3 or TRBV12-4 combines with J gene TRBJ1-1; no reliable D call. V was trimmed by 6 bases and J by 2 bases, leaving 10 bases between them. The CDR3 spans 13 residues.

This chain connects TRBV29-1 to TRBJ1-2, with D hard to call. The CDR3 sequence is 12 residues long. Germline V gene sequence: CDR1 SQVTM, CDR2 ANQGSEA. Trimming pared 3 bases from V and 4 bases from J, leaving 9 bases between. The CDR3 sequence is CSVDRLTYGYTF. The CDR3 nucleotides are TGCAGCGTTGATCGACTGACCTATGGCTACACCTTC.

The V call is TRBV6-1, the J call TRBJ1-2, with D uncertain. The CDR3 is made up of 14 amino acids. CDR1 and CDR2 from the germline V gene are MNHNS and SASEGT. V was cut by 3 bases and J by 4 bases, with 12 bases left in between. The CDR3 loop reads CASSESAGIYGYTF. As DNA, the CDR3 is TGTGCCAGCAGTGAGTCGGCGGGAATCTATGGCTACACCTTC.

This clonotype occurred many times. The J gene is TRBJ1-5, the V gene TRBV12-3 or TRBV12-4, with D tentatively TRBD1 (5 bases). The CDR3 extends over 14 amino acids. The ends were cut back, 6 bases at V and 6 bases at J, with 15 bases in the middle. CDR3 in amino acids: CASRSSGFLQPQHF. The CDR3 DNA is TGTGCCAGCAGAAGTTCAGGGTTTCTTCAGCCCCAGCATTTT.

This clonotype was counted many times. This chain links TRBV6-2 or TRBV6-3 with TRBJ1-1; tentative D call: TRBD1 (5 bases). The CDR3 length is 16 residues. V was pared by 0 bases and J by 0 bases, with 11 bases between. Germline CDR1 and CDR2: MNHEY and SVGEGT. DNA of the CDR3: TGTGCCAGCAGTTACTCCTCCGGACAAATGAACACTGAAGCTTTCTTT. This sequence encodes CASSYSSGQMNTEAFF.

In its sample, this clonotype was seen many times. This rearrangement joins TRBV15 to TRBJ1-1, with a weak D call TRBD1 (6 bases). The V gene's germline CDR1 is LNHNV and CDR2 YYDKDF (reference sequence). V was shortened by 2 bases and J by 1 base, with 11 bases between the two germline ends. The CDR3 loop spans 15 amino acids. The CDR3 sequence: CATSRPGQSNTEAFF. In DNA form, the CDR3 reads TGTGCCACCAGCAGACCCGGACAGTCGAACACTGAAGCTTTCTTT. Using reference TRBV15 and TRBJ1-1 for the parts outside the CDR3, the full variable domain is DAMVIQNPRYQVTQFGKPVTLSCSQTLNHNVMYWYQQKSSQAPKLLFHYYDKDFNNEADTPDNFQSRRPNTSFCFLDIRSPGLGDTAMYLCATSRPGQSNTEAFFGQGTRLTVV.

J is TRBJ2-7 and V is TRBV5-1, with 7 bases identical to TRBD1. The germline gives CDR1 SGHRS, CDR2 YFSETQ. The J segment lost 0 bases and the V segment lost 2 bases, leaving 5 bases of the junction unmatched. The CDR3 is made up of 15 amino acids. The CDR3 DNA reads TGCGCCAGCAGCTTAACTAGGGACAGCTCCTACGAGCAGTACTTC. Amino acid sequence: CASSLTRDSSYEQYF.

This clonotype was seen ten or more times. V gene TRBV30 combines with J gene TRBJ1-1, with 7 bases lining up with TRBD1. Per the germline V gene, CDR1 is GTSNPN and CDR2 is SVGIG (reference sequence). V was pared by 4 bases and J by 6 bases, with 2 bases of the junction left unmatched. The CDR3 loop spans 11 amino acids. CDR3 protein: CAWKGTAEAFF. DNA of the CDR3: TGTGCCTGGAAGGGGACAGCTGAAGCTTTCTTT.